The next 15 T cell receptor beta chains were all read from a single sample in a study of CD8+CD57+ T cells in acquired aplastic anemia. All patients picked for sequencing had shown, by flow cytometry, an expansion of CD8+CD57+ cells. Genomic DNA was employed as the template in profiling TCR beta VDJ and CDR3. TCRdb re-called the reads with MiXCR, one entry per CDR3 protein. The repertoire holds fewer than 250,000 distinct CDR3 sequences, with roughly 45% as singletons. Sequenced: sorted CD4+, CD8+, or CD8+CD57+ T cells (not recorded which) from PBMCs. These receptors were taken from a human donor with aplastic anemia.

This chain links TRBV10-3 with TRBJ1-6; perhaps TRBD1 as D (5 bases). The CDR3 covers 15 residues. The germline gives CDR1 ENHRY, CDR2 SYGVKD. V lost 10 bases and J 10 bases, leaving 23 bases between the germline ends. The CDR3 region has the DNA TGTGCCAGCAGGATCGACGGGGCTTTTGAATCACCCCTCCACTTT. Encoded protein: CASRIDGAFESPLHF.

The J gene is TRBJ2-5, the V gene TRBV29-1, with 8 bases fitting TRBD1. CDR1 and CDR2 from the germline V gene are SQVTM and ANQGSEA. The CDR3 contains 14 residues. V trimming: 6 bases; J trimming: 2 bases; junction bases outside the gene matches: 8. CDR3 sequence (DNA): TGCAGCGTCTGGACAGGGCGAAGGCAAGAGACCCAGTACTTC. Its protein product is CSVWTGRRQETQYF.

At least ten counts were recorded for this clonotype. The V and J genes are TRBV5-8 and TRBJ1-1, with 10 nucleotides matching TRBD1. There are 18 residues in the CDR3. The J segment lost 2 bases and the V segment lost 0 bases, leaving 10 bases of the junction unmatched. Looked up from germline, CDR1 is SGHTS and CDR2 is YDEGEE. CDR3 region: CASSLGGQGFDVNTEAFF. DNA for the CDR3: TGTGCCAGCAGCTTGGGGGGACAGGGGTTTGACGTAAACACTGAAGCTTTCTTT.

The CDR3 region has the DNA TGTGCCAGCAGCTTGGGTAACAGTGCAGAGACCCAGTACTTC. It codes for CASSLGNSAETQYF. This chain uses TRBV7-6 with TRBJ2-5; D unresolved. This CDR3 is built from 14 residues. The V end was cut by 3 bases, the J end by 4 bases, with 12 bases between. Germline loops: CDR1 SGHVS, CDR2 FNYEAQ.

This clonotype was seen ten or more times. The chain is built from TRBV6-9 and TRBJ1-1, with TRBD1 identical over 8 bases. There are 16 residues in the CDR3. Germline trimming cut 2 bases from V and 3 bases from J; bases unmatched to any gene: 8. Germline-derived CDR1 and CDR2 are MNHGY and SVAAGI. The CDR3 DNA is TGTGCCAGCAGTTATCCGGTAACAGGGGGGGACACTGAAGCTTTCTTT. It yields the protein CASSYPVTGGDTEAFF.

This clonotype was counted between two and nine times. The chain joins TRBV28 to TRBJ2-5; 9 bases line up with TRBD2. There are 15 residues in the CDR3. V lost 5 bases, J lost 1 base, and 5 bases stayed unmatched. Germline loops: CDR1 MDHEN, CDR2 SYDVKM. CDR3 loop: CASSQGGGAQETQYF. Here the CDR3 DNA reads TGTGCCAGCAGTCAAGGCGGGGGGGCCCAAGAGACCCAGTACTTC.

Comments on this clonotype: Given the absence of the conserved phenylalanine or tryptophan at the CDR3 end, a read error is likely. The rearrangement links TRBV5-1 to TRBJ2-3, with D maybe TRBD1 (5 bases). The V and J ends lost 2 bases and 7 bases respectively, with 11 bases between them. This CDR3 has 13 amino acids. CDR1 is SGHRS and CDR2 is YFSETQ in the germline V gene. The DNA of the CDR3 is TGCGCCAGCAGCTTTCTCCCAGGGAATACGCAGTATCTT. Its translation: CASSFLPGNTQYL.

For this clonotype: Its ends do not fully match the called genes, so a read error is possible. V and J are TRBV7-9 and TRBJ1-2, with TRBD1 identical over 10 bases. Germline lookup yields CDR1 SEHNR and CDR2 FQNEAQ (reference sequence). This CDR3 contains 15 residues. The CDR3 nucleotides are TGTGCCAGCAGCGTATCTCCGGGACAGGGGAATGGCTACACCTTT. It yields the protein CASSVSPGQGNGYTF. The full variable domain, rest sourced from reference TRBV7-9 and TRBJ1-2, is DTGVSQNPRHKITKRGQNVTFRCDPISEHNRLYWYRQTLGQGPEFLTYFQNEAQLEKSRLLSDRFSAERPKGSFSTLEIQRTEQGDSAMYLCASSVSPGQGNGYTFGSGTRLTVV.

This clonotype was detected many times. This chain's CDR3 is CASKNGGGWDQPQHF. The DNA for the CDR3 is TGTGCCAGCAAAAACGGGGGGGGGTGGGATCAGCCCCAGCATTTT. V and J are TRBV2 and TRBJ1-5; D is perhaps TRBD1 (5 bases). The CDR3 totals 15 residues. Germline V gene lookup returns CDR1 SNHLY and CDR2 FYNNEI. The V and J ends lost 7 bases and 5 bases respectively, with 18 bases between them.

Regarding this clonotype: Possible read error: a much larger clone is one base away. V and J are TRBV7-9 and TRBJ2-5, with D unclear. The CDR3 covers 13 residues. The V and J ends lost 5 bases and 4 bases respectively, with 11 bases between them. Germline V gene sequence: CDR1 SEHNR, CDR2 FQNEAQ (reference sequence). The CDR3 DNA follows: TGTGCCAGCAGCCGGTCCGAAAGAGAGACCCAGTACTTC. This codes for CASSRSERETQYF.

The chain links TRBV10-2 to TRBJ2-5, with 11 positions matching TRBD2. V lost 10 bases, J lost 1 base, and 5 bases stayed unmatched. CDR1 and CDR2 (germline): WSHSY, SAAADI. There are 14 residues in the CDR3. Here the CDR3 reads CATWTSGSQETQYF. CDR3 coding DNA: TGCGCCACTTGGACTAGCGGGTCCCAAGAGACCCAGTACTTC.

The chain is built from TRBV28 and TRBJ2-1, with D hard to call. The CDR3 sequence is 14 residues long. The germline CDR1 and CDR2 sequences are MDHEN and SYDVKM. The CDR3 DNA reads as TGTGCTATACAGCGAACCAACTCCTACAATGAGCAGTTCTTC. It yields the protein CAIQRTNSYNEQFF. Drawing the rest from reference TRBV28 and TRBJ2-1, the complete variable domain is DVKVTQSSRYLVKRTGEKVFLECVQDMDHENMFWYRQDPGLGLRLIYFSYDVKMKEKGDIPEGYSVSREKKERFSLILESASTNQTSMYLCAIQRTNSYNEQFFGPGTRLTVL.

The gene calls are TRBV5-1 and TRBJ2-5; perhaps TRBD1 as D (5 bases). The J call is doubtful: the DNA matches TRBJ2-7 better. Germline V gene sequence: CDR1 SGHRS, CDR2 YFSETQ. CDR3 length: 15 amino acids. The CDR3 loop reads CASSLAVVSGAEQYF. In DNA, the CDR3 is TGCGCCAGCAGCTTAGCCGTCGTCAGTGGGGCCGAGCAGTACTTC.

V usage is TRBV7-3 and J usage is TRBJ1-6; D call uncertain. Between the trimmed V and J ends, which lost 1 base and 6 bases, there was a span of 7 bases. The CDR3 loop spans 14 amino acids. Per germline, CDR1 SGHTA and CDR2 FQGTGA. For the CDR3, the DNA is TGTGCCAGCAGCTTAAAGGGCCCTAATTCACCCCTCCACTTT. It encodes CASSLKGPNSPLHF. Supplemented by reference TRBV7-3 and TRBJ1-6, the full variable domain reads GAGVSQTPSNKVTEKGKYVELRCDPISGHTALYWYRQSLGQGPEFLIYFQGTGAADDSGLPNDRFFAVRPEGSVSTLKIQRTERGDSAVYLCASSLKGPNSPLHFGNGTRLTVT.

The table lists this clonotype with a few counts. The conserved final phenylalanine or tryptophan is absent from the CDR3, which likely points to a read error. V gene TRBV20-1 combines with J gene TRBJ1-2; 7 bases match TRBD1. In germline, CDR1 is DFQATT, CDR2 SNEGSKA (reference sequence). The CDR3 consists of 13 residues. Trimming removed 5 bases from V and 2 bases from J; junction bases left unmatched: 5. CDR3 protein: CSAPDRLNYGYTL. The CDR3 bases are TGCAGTGCTCCGGACAGGCTAAACTATGGCTACACCCTC.